One and the same sample provided the 15 T cell receptor beta chains below, sequenced in a study of blood T cell repertoires in COVID-19. TCRdb's copy holds only in-frame clones and misses some; the assay was immunoSEQ multiplex PCR. The table lists under 200,000 clones, 75% to 90% of them singletons. Sequencing input: peripheral blood. All receptors come from a woman aged 55 to 70 with acute or convalescent COVID-19.

The sample holds one count of this clone. The same CDR3 can be traced to other DNA sequences in this sample. The chain employs TRBV27 and TRBJ1-1; 8 nucleotides align to TRBD1. Germline CDR1 and CDR2: MNHEY and SMNVEV (reference sequence). J was trimmed by 1 base and V by 2 bases; bases with no gene match: 3. This CDR3 has 15 residues. The CDR3 nucleotides are TGTGCCAGCAGTTTAACAGGGGGGAGGAACACTGAAGCTTTCTTT. This translates into CASSLTGGRNTEAFF.

The V call is TRBV2, the J call TRBJ1-1, with 9 bases fitting TRBD1. Germline CDR1 reads SNHLY; CDR2 reads FYNNEI. The CDR3 has 16 amino acids. With V trimmed by 1 base and J by 7 bases, 10 bases remained unmatched. CDR3 DNA sequence: TGTGCCAGCAGTGAAGAGACGAACAGGGGGCCCCTTGAAGCTTTCTTT. Residues: CASSEETNRGPLEAFF. Full variable domain (outside the CDR3, taken from reference TRBV2 and TRBJ1-1): EPEVTQTPSHQVTQMGQEVILRCVPISNHLYFYWYRQILGQKVEFLVSFYNNEISEKSEIFDDQFSVERPDGSNFTLKIRSTKLEDSAMYFCASSEETNRGPLEAFFGQGTRLTVV.

This sequence joins TRBV24-1 and TRBJ2-5; D possibly corresponds to TRBD2 (6 bases). The V end lost 3 bases, the J end lost 3 bases, and 13 bases lay between the germline ends. The CDR3 has 15 amino acids. Per germline, CDR1 KGHDR and CDR2 SFDVKD. CDR3: CATSDRWGVEETQYF. As DNA, the CDR3 is TGTGCCACCAGTGATAGATGGGGGGTAGAAGAGACCCAGTACTTC.

The V call is TRBV5-1, the J call TRBJ1-5; a possible D gene is TRBD1 (6 bases). V shed 4 bases and J shed 2 bases, with 16 bases lying between them. Germline V gives CDR1 SGHRS, CDR2 YFSETQ. This CDR3 region has 16 residues. In DNA form, the CDR3 reads TGCGCCAGCAGCGCTGGGGGCGAGAGGGGCAATCAGCCCCAGCATTTT. It translates to CASSAGGERGNQPQHF.

The sample holds a few counts of this clone. V and J are TRBV7-8 and TRBJ2-5; 11 bases align to TRBD1. Looked up from germline, CDR1 is SGHVS and CDR2 is FQNEAQ. V shed 5 bases, J shed 2 bases, and the junction held 10 bases outside the gene matches. The CDR3 length is 17 residues. The DNA of the CDR3 is TGTGCCAGCAGCCAAAGGACAGGGGGCGGGGTACAAGAGACCCAGTACTTC. Translation gives CASSQRTGGGVQETQYF.

This chain joins TRBV14 and TRBJ1-2, with D possibly matching TRBD1 (5 bases). The CDR3 sequence is 14 residues long. The V end was cut by 0 bases, the J end by 5 bases, with 10 bases between. CDR1 is SGHDN, CDR2 FVKESK, per germline. The CDR3 loop is CASSQDLGVYGYTF. Here the CDR3 DNA reads TGTGCCAGCAGCCAAGATTTAGGGGTATATGGCTACACCTTC. Complete variable domain (other parts from reference TRBV14 and TRBJ1-2): EAGVTQFPSHSVIEKGQTVTLRCDPISGHDNLYWYRRVMGKEIKFLLHFVKESKQDESGMPNNRFLAERTGGTYSTLKVQPAELEDSGVYFCASSQDLGVYGYTFGSGTRLTVV.

This rearrangement joins TRBV5-3 to TRBJ2-3, with D tentatively TRBD1 (6 bases). TRBV5-3 is an ORF, with its function uncertain. CDR3 length: 13 residues. The ends were cut back, 8 bases at V and 6 bases at J, with 16 bases in the middle. CDR3 residues: CARTGLELDTQYF. CDR3 bases: TGTGCCAGGACAGGCTTAGAGTTGGATACGCAGTATTTT.

This chain connects TRBV9 to TRBJ1-3; 9 bases match TRBD1. With V trimmed by 7 bases and J by 0 bases, 2 bases remained unmatched. The CDR3 totals 14 residues. Per the germline V gene, CDR1 is SGDLS and CDR2 is YYNGEE. Here the CDR3 reads CASGQGFSGNTIYF. CDR3 DNA: TGTGCCAGCGGACAGGGGTTCTCTGGAAACACCATATATTTT.

J is TRBJ2-1 and V is TRBV9; 8 bases map to TRBD1. This CDR3 region has 13 residues. V lost 4 bases to trimming and J lost 10 bases; unmatched junction nucleotides: 7. The V gene's germline CDR1 is SGDLS and CDR2 YYNGEE. CDR3 in DNA: TGTGCCAGCAGCCTTCGGACAGGGTGGGAGCAGTTCTTC. This translates into CASSLRTGWEQFF.

This rearrangement joins TRBV3-1 (or the pseudogene TRBV3-2) to TRBJ1-5; no definite D call. There are 13 residues in the CDR3. V lost 3 bases to trimming and J lost 5 bases, with 8 bases between them. Germline loops: CDR1 LGHDT, CDR2 YNNKEL (reference sequence). CDR3 coding DNA: TGTGCCAGCAGCCATCGAGGGCATCAGCCCCAGCATTTT. As protein: CASSHRGHQPQHF.

The chain recombines TRBV18 with TRBJ2-7; possibly TRBD1 for D (6 bases). This CDR3 has 14 residues. The germline gives CDR1 KGHSH, CDR2 LQKENI. The ends were cut back, 1 base at V and 3 bases at J, with 10 bases in the middle. DNA of the CDR3: TGTGCCAGCTCACCACTAAAGGACAGCTACGAGCAGTACTTC. It specifies CASSPLKDSYEQYF.

This sequence joins TRBV19 and TRBJ2-3; D uncertain. Trimming cost V 8 bases and J 3 bases, with 18 bases left between them. Germline V CDR1 and CDR2: LNHDA, SQIVND (reference sequence). CDR3 size: 15 residues. The CDR3 is CASGATVGPTDTQYF. CDR3 DNA sequence: TGTGCCAGTGGTGCTACCGTTGGGCCGACAGATACGCAGTATTTT.

This clone was detected only a few times. DNA of the CDR3: TGCAGCGTTGAACGACAGATTACCGGGGAGCTGTTTTTT. This translates into CSVERQITGELFF. This rearrangement joins TRBV29-1 to TRBJ2-2; D may be TRBD1 (5 bases). The germline CDR1 and CDR2 sequences are SQVTM and ANQGSEA. The CDR3 contains 13 residues. Trimming shortened V by 2 bases and J by 5 bases, and 9 bases separated the two germline ends.

The chain recombines TRBV2 with TRBJ2-1; the match to TRBD1 covers 11 bases. The CDR3 is 16 residues long. V trimming: 6 bases; J trimming: 2 bases; junction bases outside the gene matches: 6. The germline CDR1 and CDR2 sequences are SNHLY and FYNNEI. The CDR3 loop is CASSPGQGATYNEQFF. DNA for the CDR3: TGTGCCAGCAGCCCAGGACAGGGGGCGACCTACAATGAGCAGTTCTTC.

The gene calls are TRBV7-2 and TRBJ1-2, with D possibly TRBD1 on 5 matching bases. The CDR3 runs 14 residues. The germline V and J ends were trimmed by 1 base and 3 bases, with 9 bases remaining between them. Germline V gives CDR1 SGHTA, CDR2 FQGNSA. The CDR3 DNA reads TGTGCCAGCAGCTTAGTGCAGGGATACTATGGCTACACCTTC. It yields the protein CASSLVQGYYGYTF. Full variable domain (remainder filled in from reference TRBV7-2 and TRBJ1-2): GAGVSQSPSNKVTEKGKDVELRCDPISGHTALYWYRQSLGQGLEFLIYFQGNSAPDKSGLPSDRFSAERTGGSVSTLTIQRTQQEDSAVYLCASSLVQGYYGYTFGSGTRLTVV.